Listed below are T cell receptor beta chains from one sample, sequenced in a study of shared clonotypes between healthy human individuals. TCRdb's table, derived via immunoSEQ multiplex PCR, lists solely in-frame clones and lacks some. This sample has around 1.9 million clones; 85% to 95% occur once, and the top ten carry roughly 1.7%. The source material was naive CD8+ T cells from PBMCs. These receptors came from a man aged 18 to 30 in good health. Some clones in this sample may be carry-over from other donors' samples. CDR3s include the opening cysteine and the closing phenylalanine or tryptophan. Each record gives: J gene, clone size, D gene, V gene, CDR3 DNA, CDR3 protein. D genes are given only for firm matches. The listing skips clone size in some rows; elsewhere it reads once, few, many or a size class.

TRBJ2-5 | - | TRBD2 | TRBV27 | TGTGCCAGCAGTTTATTGGGGACTAGCGGGATTAGTCCCGAGACCCAGTACTTC | CASSLLGTSGISPETQYF
TRBJ2-1 | - | - | TRBV28 | TGTGCCAGCAGTCCCATCTACAATGAGCAGTTCTTC | CASSPIYNEQFF
TRBJ2-7 | - | - | TRBV18 | TGTGCCAGCTCACCAATCCACCCCTACGAGCAGTACTTC | CASSPIHPYEQYF
TRBJ2-1 | - | - | TRBV5-6 | TGTGCCAGCAGCCCGGACCGATACAATGAGCAGTTCTTC | CASSPDRYNEQFF
TRBJ2-1 | few | - | TRBV19 | TGTGCCAGTAGGATCAGGGACTACAATGAGCAGTTCTTC | CASRIRDYNEQFF
TRBJ2-1 | once | TRBD2 | TRBV15 | TGTGCCACCAGCAGAGAGCTAGCGGGAGAGATGGGGCCCCACAATGAGCAGTTCTTC | CATSRELAGEMGPHNEQFF
TRBJ1-5 | - | TRBD1 | TRBV5-6 | TGTGCCAGCAGCGCACGGGGACAGGGTGAAGATCAGCCCCAGCATTTT | CASSARGQGEDQPQHF
TRBJ2-7 | - | - | TRBV27 | TGTGCCAGCGGACCCTACGAGCAGTACTTC | CASGPYEQYF
TRBJ2-2 | - | - | TRBV5-8 | TGTGCCAGCAGCTTAGGGCCAGTTGCCAAGAGGGAGCTGTTTTTT | CASSLGPVAKRELFF
TRBJ2-7 | once | - | TRBV19 | TGTGCCAGTAGTATAGGGGGGAACAACGAGCAGTACTTC | CASSIGGNNEQYF
TRBJ2-1 | - | - | TRBV21-1 | TGTGCCAGCAGCAGTCCCCCGGGACAGGGACGATACAATGAGCAGTTCTTC | CASSSPPGQGRYNEQFF
TRBJ2-1 | - | TRBD2 | TRBV10-3 | TGTGCCATCAGTGAGGTGCTAGCGGGAGGTTCCTACAATGAGCAGTTCTTC | CAISEVLAGGSYNEQFF
TRBJ2-1 | once | TRBD2 | TRBV7-9 | TGTGCCAGCAGCTTAGTAGCGGGTCCTAACAATGAGCAGTTCTTC | CASSLVAGPNNEQFF
TRBJ2-1 | once | TRBD2 | TRBV5-6 | TGTGCCAGCAGCTCCGGGACTAGCGGACTCGGTGGGCAGTTCTTC | CASSSGTSGLGGQFF
TRBJ2-6 | - | - | TRBV6-5 | TGTGCCAGCAGGGGGCAAAGCTCTGGGGCCAACGTCCTGACTTTC | CASRGQSSGANVLTF
TRBJ2-7 | - | - | TRBV27 | TGTGCCAGCAGTGCGGGGACCGCCGGGACCAAGCAGTACTTC | CASSAGTAGTKQYF
TRBJ2-3 | few | - | TRBV27 | TGTGCCAGCAGTCCGGGACCTAGCACAGATACGCAGTATTTT | CASSPGPSTDTQYF
TRBJ2-7 | - | TRBD1 | TRBV6-1 | TGTGCCAGCAAGGCCGGGGACAGGGACTACGAGCAGTACTTC | CASKAGDRDYEQYF
TRBJ2-7 | - | - | TRBV2 | TGTGCCAGCAGCCCCGGGGAGCAGTACTTC | CASSPGEQYF
TRBJ2-1 | - | - | TRBV4-3 | TGCGCCAGCAGCCAAGTCTGGAACAGGATCAATGAGCAGTTCTTC | CASSQVWNRINEQFF
TRBJ1-2 | - | TRBD1 | TRBV5-1 | TGCGCCAGCAGCCTCCAACAGGGGGCCTTGGGCTATGGCTACACCTTC | CASSLQQGALGYGYTF
TRBJ2-5 | - | TRBD2 | TRBV7-2 | TGTGCCAGCAGCTCACGGGCGGGAGAAGAAGAGACCCAGTACTTC | CASSSRAGEEETQYF
TRBJ2-7 | - | TRBD2 | TRBV9 | TGTGCCAGCAGCGCAAGCGGGATCTACGAGCAGTACTTC | CASSASGIYEQYF
TRBJ1-2 | - | TRBD1 | TRBV5-1 | TGCGCCAGCAGCTTGGCGGGGACAGATTATTATGGCTACACCTTC | CASSLAGTDYYGYTF
TRBJ1-2 | - | TRBD1 | TRBV27 | TGTGCCAGCAGTCCCGGGACAGGGTTTAACTATGGCTACACCTTC | CASSPGTGFNYGYTF
TRBJ2-7 | - | TRBD1 | TRBV28 | TGTGCCAGCAGTTTACCCTTTCGACAGGGCTCCTACGAGCAGTACTTC | CASSLPFRQGSYEQYF
TRBJ2-1 | - | TRBD1 | TRBV28 | TGTGCCAGCAGACCGGGACAGGGGGGCAATGAGCAGTTCTTC | CASRPGQGGNEQFF
TRBJ1-1 | - | - | TRBV6-6 | TGTGCCAGCAGTTACTCCGGGGACACGCATAACACTGAAGCTTTCTTT | CASSYSGDTHNTEAFF